This TCR beta chain stems from a study of blood T cell repertoires in COVID-19. On the study more broadly: COVID-19 samples, acute and convalescent, were from the United States, Italy and Spain.

This CDR3 has 13 amino acids. V shed 5 bases and J shed 2 bases, with 9 bases lying between them. The V gene's germline CDR1 is SNHLY and CDR2 FYNNEI. As processed by the authors: Estimated nucleated cell counts came from reference gene primer amplification. Assay used: immunoSEQ multiplex PCR; TCRdb lists only in-frame clones, some missing. V, J and clone size are those of that table, while D and trimming were read from the DNA. The sample records roughly 53,000 clones, 70% to 90% being singletons. Sequenced: peripheral blood. V usage is TRBV2 and J usage is TRBJ1-2; no definite D call. The TCR comes from a man aged 60 to 75 with acute or convalescent COVID-19. CDR3 in amino acids: CASSLASNYGYTF. In DNA, the CDR3 is TGTGCCAGCAGTCTGGCATCCAACTATGGCTACACCTTC.